The rows below give T cell receptor beta chains drawn from one sample of a study of a mutant IDH1 vaccine in newly diagnosed glioma. Sequencing was performed with immunoSEQ multiplex PCR; in TCRdb, only in-frame clones are kept and a portion is missing. Of roughly 70,000 clones listed, 80% to 90% are singletons. Sequences were derived from PBMCs, sampled from a glioma patient treated with radiotherapy, temozolomide or both. The receptor set was obtained from a young man with glioma. Both conserved end residues are part of each CDR3. The D gene is left open where the match is weak. Size values are once, few and many counts, or a class for expanded clones, and some rows have none.

- | - | TRBJ2-1 | TRBV19 | TGTGCCAGTAGTCTCGCTGGGGGCAATGAGCAGTTCTTC | CASSLAGGNEQFF
TRBD1 | - | TRBJ1-2 | TRBV28 | TGTGCCAGCAGTTCCGGACAGGGGGTATTTGGCTACACCTTC | CASSSGQGVFGYTF
- | - | TRBJ1-4 | TRBV27 | TGTGCCAGCATGGACACCAATAATGAAAAACTGTTTTTT | CASMDTNNEKLFF
- | once | TRBJ1-6 | TRBV7-9 | TGTGCCAGCAGCTTAGACAGTCTTAATTCACCCCTCCACTTT | CASSLDSLNSPLHF
- | - | TRBJ2-7 | TRBV13 | TGTGCCAGCAGCTCCTATAGGCTGATGGACGAGCAGTACTTC | CASSSYRLMDEQYF
TRBD1 | - | TRBJ1-6 | TRBV9 | TGTGCCAGCAGTTGGGACAGTAATTCACCCCTCCACTTT | CASSWDSNSPLHF
- | - | TRBJ1-5 | TRBV7-9 | TGTGCCAGCAGCTTAGCCGGGGGCAATCAGCCCCAGCATTTT | CASSLAGGNQPQHF
- | once | TRBJ1-1 | TRBV28 | TGTGCCAGCAGTTTTGTCATGAGATTCTCAGGGTATGGATCTGAAGCTTTCTTT | CASSFVMRFSGYGSEAFF
TRBD2 | - | TRBJ2-7 | TRBV11-2 | TGTGCCAGCAGCTTACGGCGGGGGGTCACCTACGAGCAGTACTTC | CASSLRRGVTYEQYF
TRBD1 | - | TRBJ2-7 | TRBV9 | TGTGCCAGCACCCTAGGGACAGGAGGGACCTACGAGCAGTACTTC | CASTLGTGGTYEQYF
- | - | TRBJ1-2 | TRBV30 | TGTGCCTGGATGCGGGGTCCCCTCTATGGCTACACCTTC | CAWMRGPLYGYTF
- | few | TRBJ1-1 | TRBV4-1 | TGCGCCAGCAGCCAAGTGGGTGGGGCGGGAGAAGCTTTCTTT | CASSQVGGAGEAFF
- | - | TRBJ1-1 | TRBV19 | TGTGCCATCATAGCTGGGTCAGGAACATCGAACACTGAAGCTTTCTTT | CAIIAGSGTSNTEAFF
TRBD1 | - | TRBJ1-6 | TRBV6-5 | TGTGCCAGCACCGTTACGGGGACAGGGGCACCCCTCCACTTT | CASTVTGTGAPLHF
TRBD1 | - | TRBJ1-1 | TRBV11-1 | TGTGCCAGCAGCTCCGACAGGGGGAACACTGAAGCTTTCTTT | CASSSDRGNTEAFF
- | - | TRBJ2-2 | TRBV27 | TGTGCCAGCAGTTTAGCCCCGATCGGACGGGAGCTGTTTTTT | CASSLAPIGRELFF
TRBD1 | - | TRBJ2-7 | TRBV5-4 | TGTGCCAGCAGCTTAGGTGTGGCGGGACAGGGGGCCCACGAGCAGTACTTC | CASSLGVAGQGAHEQYF
- | - | TRBJ2-5 | TRBV5-1 | TGCGCCAGCAGCTCCCTCCAAGAGACCCAGTACTTC | CASSSLQETQYF
TRBD1 | - | TRBJ1-2 | TRBV5-1 | TGCGCCAGCAGGGGGACAGGGACGGGATGGTCTGGCTACACCTTC | CASRGTGTGWSGYTF
TRBD2 | - | TRBJ2-7 | TRBV2 | TGTGCCAGCAGCGTAGCGGGAGGGTACTCCTACGAGCAGTACTTC | CASSVAGGYSYEQYF
- | - | TRBJ1-2 | TRBV5-1 | TGCGCCAGCAGCTTGGAGACAGTATCATACGGCTACACCTTC | CASSLETVSYGYTF
TRBD1 | - | TRBJ1-4 | TRBV5-1 | TGCGCCAGCAGGTCTGGACAGGGTAATGAAAAACTGTTTTTT | CASRSGQGNEKLFF
TRBD1 | - | TRBJ2-7 | TRBV2 | TGTGCCAGCAGTTCCTCGGGACAGGAGGCCTACGAGCAGTACTTC | CASSSSGQEAYEQYF
- | - | TRBJ2-1 | TRBV18 | TGTGCCAGCTCACCGGGTCTGGACACGGAGCAGTTCTTC | CASSPGLDTEQFF
- | - | TRBJ1-1 | TRBV7-9 | TGTGCCAGCAGCTTAAGGTTGGCCACTGAAGCTTTCTTT | CASSLRLATEAFF
- | - | TRBJ1-4 | TRBV5-1 | TGCGCCAGCAGCTTGACATCAACTAATGAAAAACTGTTTTTT | CASSLTSTNEKLFF
- | once | TRBJ1-2 | TRBV14 | TGTGCCAGCAGTAATCGAACTCGTCAGAACAGGGAAGATAGCTATGGCTACACCTTC | CASSNRTRQNREDSYGYTF
TRBD1 | - | TRBJ2-4 | TRBV2 | TGTGCCAGCAGTGAAGCAAGACAGGGGGCCAAAAACATTCAGTACTTC | CASSEARQGAKNIQYF
- | - | TRBJ1-2 | TRBV5-1 | TGCGCCAGCAGCTTGGCCCTCGGGGAGGGTACAATTGGCTACACCTTC | CASSLALGEGTIGYTF
TRBD1 | - | TRBJ1-1 | TRBV7-8 | TGTGCCAGCAGTGCCATAAGGCAGGGGGGGACTGAAGCTTTCTTT | CASSAIRQGGTEAFF
- | - | TRBJ2-7 | TRBV6-5 | TGTGCCAGCAGTTCTCCCGTAGGGTACGAGCAGTACTTC | CASSSPVGYEQYF